This TCR beta chain derives from a study of blood T cell repertoires in COVID-19. Turning to the study itself: Samples taken during acute and convalescent COVID-19 were collected in the United States, Italy and Spain.

V was shortened by 9 bases and J by 3 bases, with 11 bases between the two germline ends. Germline V gene data show CDR1 as SNHLY and CDR2 as FYNNEI. The CDR3 has 12 residues. Participants spanned ages roughly 18 to 95 years and resided in fewer than 30 US areas. This clone showed up just once. Clones were read by immunoSEQ multiplex PCR, and TCRdb kept only the in-frame ones, dropping some. The sample shows around 50,000 clones, around four fifths of them seen only once. The rearrangement uses TRBV2 and TRBJ1-2, with D tentatively TRBD1 (5 bases). Specimen: PBMCs or T cells enriched from blood (not recorded which). The clonotype was recovered from a woman aged 50 to 60 with acute COVID-19. The CDR3 coding sequence is TGTGCCAGTGCGAAAGGGGACTATGGCTACACCTTC. This gives the protein CASAKGDYGYTF. The full variable domain, with the rest looked up from reference TRBV2 and TRBJ1-2, is EPEVTQTPSHQVTQMGQEVILRCVPISNHLYFYWYRQILGQKVEFLVSFYNNEISEKSEIFDDQFSVERPDGSNFTLKIRSTKLEDSAMYFCASAKGDYGYTFGSGTRLTVV.